This T cell receptor beta chain was profiled in a study of pediatric ulcerative colitis. Study-level findings and limits: Two rectal CDR3 clonotypes occurred in all ulcerative colitis patients. Rectal repertoires separated controls, mild-moderate and acute severe colitis. A couple of patients had blood samples with substantially reduced template counts.

The rectum was sampled with one to two pinch biopsies at colonoscopy. The diagnostic colonoscopy in ulcerative colitis patients preceded any immunosuppressive treatment. Libraries were prepared by immunoSEQ multiplex PCR; TCRdb keeps only in-frame clonotypes and omits some of them. The table lists tens of thousands of clones, around four fifths of them singletons. Germline V gene data show CDR1 as MNHEY and CDR2 as SVGAGI. The CDR3 has 15 amino acids. V gave up 0 bases and J gave up 5 bases; unmatched junction bases: 5. As to this clone: Its antigen is currently unknown.

The clonotype comes from a boy aged 5-17 years with moderate ulcerative colitis. The chain has TRBV6-5 and TRBJ2-3, with 7 bases lining up with TRBD2. The sample taken for sequencing was gut tissue. DNA of the CDR3: TGTGCCAGCAGTTACTCGCGGGAGCGGGTAGATACGCAGTATTTT. As protein: CASSYSRERVDTQYF.